This T cell receptor (beta chain) came from a study of shared clonotypes between healthy human individuals. As for the study in general: Three plates were used per donor for CD4 naive, three for CD4 memory, two for CD8 naive and one for CD8 memory. Study conclusions and caveats: The researchers took only blood, and tissue repertoires probably look different. In general, naive subsets displayed greater estimated richness than memory subsets did.

Germline CDR1 reads SGHNT; CDR2 reads YYREEE (reference sequence). The V end was cut by 0 bases, the J end by 4 bases, with 10 bases between. CDR3 length: 14 amino acids. Profiling relied on immunoSEQ multiplex PCR, and the TCRdb table lists in-frame clones only, not all of them. The data show hundreds of thousands of clones, with approximately 79% seen just once and about a tenth held by the top ten. About this clone: Its target is not known.

This TCR came from a man between 25 and 39 years old in good health. The sequencing input was memory CD4+ T cells sorted from blood. Subset denoted: CD45RA-negative fraction. The V gene is TRBV5-4, the J gene TRBJ1-1; D is possibly TRBD1 (5 bases). The DNA for the CDR3 is TGTGCCAGCAGCTTGGCCTTCGGGGGCACTGAAGCTTTCTTT. It specifies CASSLAFGGTEAFF.